What follows describes a single T cell receptor (beta chain). What this receptor recognizes is not known. No base quality information exists; no much larger clone differs at one position. The data are from a study of Ad26.COV2.S vaccination and SARS-CoV-2 variants (dated by TCRdb to the early 2020s). Study-wide context: Donors in the vaccine arm were drawn from COV1001, a multicentre, randomized, double-blind, placebo-controlled phase I-IIa trial testing Ad26.COV2.S in healthy adults. TCRbeta repertoire sequencing served as the tool for gauging how specific and how broad the SARS-CoV-2-reactive T cell receptors were following Ad26.COV2.S vaccination. Ad26.COV2.S was administered intramuscularly at a dose of 5x10^10 or 1x10^11 viral particles, either as one shot or as two shots given 56 days apart. Trial participants were randomized into five groups of five: low-dose or high-dose Ad26.COV2.S given once or twice, or placebo on both occasions. The TCR-sequenced set comprised roughly 30 samples: around 20 Ad26.COV2.S vaccine recipients, 5 placebo recipients and 8 SARS-CoV-2 convalescent individuals. Throughout the experiments and outcome assessment, investigators stayed blinded to trial group allocation.

TCRbeta CDR3 regions were sequenced with the immunoSEQ Assay. After extraction, genomic DNA underwent amplification by bias-controlled multiplex PCR, followed by high-throughput sequencing. The published analysis was carried out like this. To quantify the absolute abundance of every unique TCRbeta CDR3 region, sequences were collapsed and filtered. T cell fraction was estimated by normalizing TCRbeta template counts to usable DNA, which was measured by amplifying reference genes present in all nucleated cells. Repertoire TCRs were annotated as SARS-CoV-2-specific when V gene, CDR3 amino acid sequence and J gene were exactly matched to a known reactive TCR set. The reference SARS-CoV-2 TCR set came from MIRA and was filtered for enrichment in COVID-19-positive ImmuneCODE repertoires, removing public or cross-reactive TCRs. Drawing on the MIRA antigens, annotated TCRs were analysed further at the level of specific ORF or position within ORF. Breadth was defined as the number of annotated unique rearrangements divided by the total number of unique productive rearrangements, and depth was defined as the summed frequency of the annotated unique rearrangements. TCR breadth was compared between groups using two-sided Wilcoxon rank-sum tests. TCRdb mirrors the immuneACCESS table, restricted to in-frame sequences. Some clones are absent from its copies; in checked studies, under half trace to an unresolved V gene, and the reason for the others is unknown. The V and J calls and the clone size are those of that table, but D and trimming were determined from the DNA. Within this sample are over 400,000 clones, with over 80% of them counted one time only. More than 1.5% of the sample is taken by the ten largest.

V is reduced by 6 bases and J by 0 bases, leaving a spacing of 18 bases between them. Inclusive of the bounding cysteine and phenylalanine, the CDR3 is 16 residues long. Only the CDR3 part of the read is kept: 48 bases, read in frame from the first base. CDR1 and CDR2 are read off the germline V gene as MDHEN and SYDVKM. What the research found in general, with its limitations: Spike-specific TCR breadth was higher in Ad26.COV2.S recipients than in placebo recipients (P = 0.0014). The study was not powered to compare responses between vaccine doses or regimens. Vaccine and placebo recipients had similar non-spike TCR breadth, a finding consistent with the vaccine containing only spike. It was noted by the authors that total T cell responses may have been underestimated by the TCR breadth and depth analyses. Substantial breadth of spike-specific CD8+ and CD4+ T cell responses was reported after vaccination.

The treatment or condition label here, explained by the study, means: 15 to 20 received Ad26.COV2.S at low or high dose, single or two shots; a few received placebo; per-sample allocation not given. Repertoires of vaccine and placebo recipients were sequenced from samples taken on day 63 after the first injection. Cohort 1b enrolled 20 to 30 adults aged 18-55 years at a single site in Boston, USA, between 29 July and 7 August 2020. Ad26.COV2.S was a replication-incompetent adenovirus type 26 vector expressing a prefusion-stabilized SARS-CoV-2 spike protein from the original Wuhan strain. Recombination connected TRBV28 to TRBJ2-7, and perhaps TRBD1 as D gene, on 6 matching bases. The specimen comprised peripheral blood, sampled in a trial of Ad26.COV2.S vaccine versus placebo. This receptor was taken from a person aged 18-60 years who received the Ad26.COV2.S COVID-19 vaccine or a placebo. The DNA reads TGTGCCAGCAGCGGGCGCGGACAGATGATCTCCTACGAGCAGTACTTC. This is translated as CASSGRGQMISYEQYF.